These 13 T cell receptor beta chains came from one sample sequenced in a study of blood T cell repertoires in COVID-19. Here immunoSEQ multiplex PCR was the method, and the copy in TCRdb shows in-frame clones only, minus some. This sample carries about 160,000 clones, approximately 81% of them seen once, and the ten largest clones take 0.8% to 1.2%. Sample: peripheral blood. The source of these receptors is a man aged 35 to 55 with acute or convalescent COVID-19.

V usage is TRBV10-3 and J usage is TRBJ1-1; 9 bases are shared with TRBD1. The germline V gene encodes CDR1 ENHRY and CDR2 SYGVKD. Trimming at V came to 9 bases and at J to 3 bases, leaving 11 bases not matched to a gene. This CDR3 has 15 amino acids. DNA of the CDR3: TGTGCCATACGACCGGACAGGGGCGGCGACACTGAAGCTTTCTTT. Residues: CAIRPDRGGDTEAFF.

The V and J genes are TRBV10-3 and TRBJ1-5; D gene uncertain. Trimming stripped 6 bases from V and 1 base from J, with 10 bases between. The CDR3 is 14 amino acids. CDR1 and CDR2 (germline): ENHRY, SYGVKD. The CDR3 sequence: CAIRDPGSNQPQHF. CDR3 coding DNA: TGTGCCATCAGGGACCCGGGGAGCAATCAGCCCCAGCATTTT.

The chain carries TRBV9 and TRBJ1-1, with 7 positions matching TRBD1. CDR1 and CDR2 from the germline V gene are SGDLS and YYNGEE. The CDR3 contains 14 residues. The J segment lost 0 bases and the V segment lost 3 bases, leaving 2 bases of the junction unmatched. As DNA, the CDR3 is TGTGCCAGCAGCGCGACAGGGTTGAACACTGAAGCTTTCTTT. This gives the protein CASSATGLNTEAFF. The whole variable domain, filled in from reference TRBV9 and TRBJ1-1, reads DSGVTQTPKHLITATGQRVTLRCSPRSGDLSVYWYQQSLDQGLQFLIQYYNGEERAKGNILERFSAQQFPDLHSELNLSSLELGDSALYFCASSATGLNTEAFFGQGTRLTVV.

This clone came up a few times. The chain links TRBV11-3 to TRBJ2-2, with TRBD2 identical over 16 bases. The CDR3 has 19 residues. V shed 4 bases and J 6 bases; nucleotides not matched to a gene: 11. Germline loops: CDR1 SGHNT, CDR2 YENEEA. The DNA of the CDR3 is TGTGCCAGCAGCTCGGGACTAGCGGGGGGGCCAGAGTACCCCGGGGAGCTGTTTTTT. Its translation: CASSSGLAGGPEYPGELFF.

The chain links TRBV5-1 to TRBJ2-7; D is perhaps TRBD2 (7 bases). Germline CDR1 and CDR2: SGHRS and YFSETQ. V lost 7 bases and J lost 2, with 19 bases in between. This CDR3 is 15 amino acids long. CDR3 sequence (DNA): TGCGCCAGCTTCCCTGATGCGGGGGCTGCCTACGAGCAGTACTTC. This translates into CASFPDAGAAYEQYF.

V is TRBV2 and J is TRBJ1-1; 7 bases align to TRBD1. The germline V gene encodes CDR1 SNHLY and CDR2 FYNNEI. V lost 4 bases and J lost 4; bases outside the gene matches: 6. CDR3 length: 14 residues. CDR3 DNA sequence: TGTGCCAGCAGTGTTCAGGGGGTATTCACTGAAGCTTTCTTT. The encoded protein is CASSVQGVFTEAFF. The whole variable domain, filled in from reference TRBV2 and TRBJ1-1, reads EPEVTQTPSHQVTQMGQEVILRCVPISNHLYFYWYRQILGQKVEFLVSFYNNEISEKSEIFDDQFSVERPDGSNFTLKIRSTKLEDSAMYFCASSVQGVFTEAFFGQGTRLTVV.

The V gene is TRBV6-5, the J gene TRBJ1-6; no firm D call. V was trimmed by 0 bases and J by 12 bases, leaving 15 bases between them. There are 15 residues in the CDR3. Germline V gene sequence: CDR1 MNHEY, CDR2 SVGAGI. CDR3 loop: CASSYSWATYVPLHF. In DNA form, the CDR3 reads TGTGCCAGCAGTTACTCGTGGGCGACCTACGTACCCCTCCACTTT.

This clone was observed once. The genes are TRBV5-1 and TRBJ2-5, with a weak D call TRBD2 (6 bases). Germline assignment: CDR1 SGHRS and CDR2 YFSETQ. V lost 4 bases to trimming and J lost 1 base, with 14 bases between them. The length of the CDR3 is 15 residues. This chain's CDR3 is CASSDRRGSQETQYF. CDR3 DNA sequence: TGCGCCAGCAGCGACCGGAGGGGCTCCCAAGAGACCCAGTACTTC.

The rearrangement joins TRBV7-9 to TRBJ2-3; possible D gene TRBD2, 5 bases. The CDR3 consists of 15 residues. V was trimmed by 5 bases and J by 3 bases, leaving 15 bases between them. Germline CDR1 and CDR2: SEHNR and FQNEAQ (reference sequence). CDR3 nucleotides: TGTGCCAGCAGCCCGCCCGGGGTGAAAACAGATACGCAGTATTTT. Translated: CASSPPGVKTDTQYF.

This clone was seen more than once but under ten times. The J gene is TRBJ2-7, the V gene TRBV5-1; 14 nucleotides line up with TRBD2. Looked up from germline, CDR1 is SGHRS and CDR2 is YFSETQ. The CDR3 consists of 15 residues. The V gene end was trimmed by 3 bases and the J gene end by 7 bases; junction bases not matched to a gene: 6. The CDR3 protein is CASSSLGTSGGEQYF. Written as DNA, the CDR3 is TGCGCCAGCAGCTCACTCGGGACTAGCGGGGGAGAGCAGTACTTC.

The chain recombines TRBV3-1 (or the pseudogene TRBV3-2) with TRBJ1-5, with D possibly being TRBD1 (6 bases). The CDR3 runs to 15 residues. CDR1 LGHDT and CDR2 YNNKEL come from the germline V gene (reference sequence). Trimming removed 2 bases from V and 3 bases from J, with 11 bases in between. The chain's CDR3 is CASSQNRDYNQPQHF. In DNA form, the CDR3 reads TGTGCCAGCAGCCAAAACAGGGATTACAATCAGCCCCAGCATTTT.

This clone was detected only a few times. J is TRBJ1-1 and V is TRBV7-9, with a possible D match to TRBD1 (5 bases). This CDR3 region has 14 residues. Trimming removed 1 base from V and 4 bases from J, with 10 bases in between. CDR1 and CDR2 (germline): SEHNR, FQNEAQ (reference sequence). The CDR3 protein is CASSLEWGGTEAFF. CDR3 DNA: TGTGCCAGCAGCTTAGAGTGGGGGGGCACTGAAGCTTTCTTT.

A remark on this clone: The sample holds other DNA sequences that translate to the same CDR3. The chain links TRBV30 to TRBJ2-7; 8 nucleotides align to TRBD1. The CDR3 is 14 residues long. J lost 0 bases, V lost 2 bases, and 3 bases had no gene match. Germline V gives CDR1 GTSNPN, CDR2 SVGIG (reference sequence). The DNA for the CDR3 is TGTGCCTGGAGTACCGGGACAGGCTCCTACGAGCAGTACTTC. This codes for CAWSTGTGSYEQYF.